This is a list of T cell receptor beta chains from one sample in a study of T cells after yellow fever vaccination. Each CDR3 protein is one row after TCRdb ran MiXCR on the 5' RACE reads. Seen here are about 400,000 distinct CDR3 sequences, under 7.5% observed once, and the top ten hold about 15%. The sequencing used PBMCs, collected 5 days after the yellow fever booster vaccination. The receptors shown here come from a man under 40 who received the YFV17D yellow fever vaccine. Both conserved end residues are part of each CDR3. D genes are given only for firm matches. The size of a clone is reported for some rows only, either as once, few or many, or as a class for expanded clones.

>TRBV7-6|TRBD1|TRBJ1-6|many
TGTGCCAGCAGCTCCGGACAGGGGGCTAATTCACCCCTCCACTTT
CASSSGQGANSPLHF
>TRBV5-1|TRBD2|TRBJ2-2|-
TGCGCCAGCAGCTTGGAGCCCCTAGCGGGAGGTTACACCGGGGAGCTGTTTTTT
CASSLEPLAGGYTGELFF
>TRBV6-2/TRBV6-3|TRBD2|TRBJ2-1|many
TGTGCCAGCAGTTCCAGCGGGAGTTGGCACAATGAGCAGTTCTTC
CASSSSGSWHNEQFF
>TRBV7-2|-|TRBJ2-7|many
TGTGCCAGCAGCTCAAAAGGGGGAGGGCCCTACGAGCAGTACTTC
CASSSKGGGPYEQYF
>TRBV6-5|-|TRBJ2-3|few
TGTGCCAGCAGTTATCAACGGGGGAGCACAGATACGCAGTATTTT
CASSYQRGSTDTQYF
>TRBV7-2|TRBD2|TRBJ2-1|many
TGTGCCAGCAGCGTAGCGGGAGGGAACAATGAGCAGTTCTTC
CASSVAGGNNEQFF
>TRBV20-1|-|TRBJ2-2|few
TGCAGTGCTAGAGATGGGAGGATTACCGGGGAGCTGTTTTTT
CSARDGRITGELFF
>TRBV10-3|TRBD2|TRBJ2-5|many
TGTGCCATCAGTGAGCGACTAGCGGGAGGGCCGCAAGAGACCCAGTACTTC
CAISERLAGGPQETQYF
>TRBV5-1|-|TRBJ2-6|few
TGCGCCAGCAGCTTGGCCGGTGGGGCTGGGGCCAACGTCCTGACTTTC
CASSLAGGAGANVLTF
>TRBV7-2|-|TRBJ1-2|many
TGTGCCAGCAGTCCGGCAGGGGCAAACTATGGCTACACCTTC
CASSPAGANYGYTF
>TRBV27|TRBD2|TRBJ2-3|-
TGTGCCAGCAGCCCCCCACGGACTAGCGGGAGGCGTAGCACAGATACGCAGTATTTT
CASSPPRTSGRRSTDTQYF
>TRBV7-9|TRBD1|TRBJ1-1|few
TGTGCCAGCAGCTGGACAGGGTTGAACACTGAAGCTTTCTTT
CASSWTGLNTEAFF
>TRBV12-3/TRBV12-4|-|TRBJ2-5|-
TGTGCCAGCAGTTACACTGTCAAAGGACCTCGGTACTTC
CASSYTVKGPRYF
>TRBV3-1|-|TRBJ2-7|-
TGTGCCAGCAGCCATGGCCGGCGGATGGGAAACGAGCAGTACTTC
CASSHGRRMGNEQYF
>TRBV12-3/TRBV12-4|TRBD2|TRBJ2-1|few
TGTGCCAGCAGTCTTAGCGGGAGGTCATACAATGAGCAGTTCTTC
CASSLSGRSYNEQFF
>TRBV5-1|TRBD2|TRBJ2-1|-
TGCGCCAGCAGCCTCGGGACTAGCGCCAATGAGCAGTTCTTC
CASSLGTSANEQFF
>TRBV5-8|TRBD1|TRBJ1-1|few
TGTGCCAGCACTAGGACAGGGGACACTGAAGCTTTCTTT
CASTRTGDTEAFF
>TRBV7-2|-|TRBJ2-1|few
TGTGCCAGCAGCTTTTCAGCGGCCCTTTACAATGAGCAGTTCTTC
CASSFSAALYNEQFF
>TRBV20-1|-|TRBJ2-1|few
TGCAGTGCTTTCCGTTACGAGCAGTTCTTC
CSAFRYEQFF
>TRBV7-9|TRBD1|TRBJ2-5|few
TGTGCCAGCAGCGGCCGGGACAGGGGTTATCAAGAGACCCAGTACTTC
CASSGRDRGYQETQYF
>TRBV5-6|TRBD2|TRBJ2-1|-
TGTGGCAGCAGGGTCCCCGCTAGCGGGTACAATGAGCAGTTCTTC
CGSRVPASGYNEQFF
>TRBV18|-|TRBJ2-7|-
TGTGCCAGCTCACCGCCCCAGGGAGACGAGCAGTACTTC
CASSPPQGDEQYF
>TRBV9|TRBD2|TRBJ2-5|-
TGTGCCAGCAGCTATCACAGCGGGAGAGAGACCCAGTACTTC
CASSYHSGRETQYF
>TRBV7-2|TRBD2|TRBJ2-7|few
TGTGCCAGCAGCTTAGCGGCTAGCGGGATAGGGGAGCAGTACTTC
CASSLAASGIGEQYF
>TRBV7-2|TRBD1|TRBJ2-5|-
TGTGCCAGCAGCTTGGCCGGGACAGGGGAGGAGACCCAGTACTTC
CASSLAGTGEETQYF
>TRBV20-1|-|TRBJ1-5|few
TGCAGTGGGGCCAATAGCAATCAGCCCCAGCATTTT
CSGANSNQPQHF
>TRBV5-1|TRBD2|TRBJ2-1|many
TGCGCCAGCAGCGGGGGAGCGGGAGTGTCCTACAATGAGCAGTTCTTC
CASSGGAGVSYNEQFF
>TRBV18|TRBD2|TRBJ2-1|-
TGTGCCAGCTCACCAAGTCCAGCGGGAGGGCGCAATGAGCAGTTCTTC
CASSPSPAGGRNEQFF
>TRBV28|TRBD2|TRBJ2-5|few
TGTGCCAGCACCCTAGGGAGGGAAGAGACCCAGTACTTC
CASTLGREETQYF
>TRBV12-3/TRBV12-4|TRBD1|TRBJ1-5|few
TGTGCCAGCAGTACTACGGGACAGAGCAATCAGCCCCAGCATTTT
CASSTTGQSNQPQHF
>TRBV20-1|-|TRBJ2-6|-
TGCAGTGCTAGTATGGGGACGACTGGGGCCAACGTCCTGACTTTC
CSASMGTTGANVLTF
>TRBV20-1|TRBD2|TRBJ2-7|many
TGCAGTGCTGCTGGGATACCACTAGCGGGAGTATCCTACGAGCAGTACTTC
CSAAGIPLAGVSYEQYF
>TRBV5-6|-|TRBJ1-1|few
TGTGCCAGCAGCTTGGGCAGGAGACTTAACACTGAAGCTTTCTTT
CASSLGRRLNTEAFF
>TRBV12-3/TRBV12-4|-|TRBJ2-7|many
TGTGCCAGCAGTCTTTCGATTGGCGAGCAGTACTTC
CASSLSIGEQYF
>TRBV5-6|-|TRBJ2-7|-
TGTGCCAGCATGCCCGGGACTCACGCGTACGAGCAGTACTTC
CASMPGTHAYEQYF
>TRBV7-2|TRBD1|TRBJ1-5|few
TGTGCCAGCAGCGGACAGGGGGCAGGACAGCCCCAGCATTTT
CASSGQGAGQPQHF
>TRBV15|-|TRBJ1-2|-
TGTGCCACCAGTAAAGATAACTATGGCTACACCTTC
CATSKDNYGYTF
>TRBV5-6|-|TRBJ2-4|few
TGTGCCAGCAGCTTGGTGTCTGCTGGAGCCAAAAACATTCAGTACTTC
CASSLVSAGAKNIQYF
>TRBV9|-|TRBJ1-3|many
TGTGCCAGCAGCCCCGGGGCGGGGGGAAACACCATATATTTT
CASSPGAGGNTIYF
>TRBV20-1|-|TRBJ2-1|many
TGCAGTGGGCGGGTGACAAGCGGCCCCTACAATGAGCAGTTCTTC
CSGRVTSGPYNEQFF
>TRBV28|-|TRBJ2-2|few
TGTGCCAGCAGTTTAATCGTGGGGGGCGTAGACACCGGGGAGCTGTTTTTT
CASSLIVGGVDTGELFF
>TRBV7-2|-|TRBJ2-5|-
TGTGCCAGCAGCTGGCAGGGGAGGGGGGAGACCCAGTACTTC
CASSWQGRGETQYF
>TRBV30|-|TRBJ1-5|few
TGTGCCTGGTGCCACCGGGGCGATCAGCCCCAGCATTTT
CAWCHRGDQPQHF
>TRBV7-8|TRBD2|TRBJ2-5|-
TGTGCCAGCAGCTTAGGGCGGACTAGCGGGGGTCCCGGGACCCAGTACTTC
CASSLGRTSGGPGTQYF
>TRBV7-2|-|TRBJ2-1|many
TGTGCCAGCAGCTTAGTCGTGGCGAGGGCGTCCGGTGAGCAGTTCTTC
CASSLVVARASGEQFF